The clone carrying this T cell receptor beta chain was detected ten times or more. Its matching antigen is unknown. This CDR3 comprises 15 residues. V dropped 6 bases and J dropped 0 bases, with 15 bases sitting between them. Germline V gene sequence: CDR1 MDHEN, CDR2 SYDVKM. Sorted cells numbering 20,000 to 1,000,000, with 10%, 30% or 50% RNA, yielded the naive CD8 libraries. The data are from a study of molecular identifiers for immune sequencing clone quantification. Study-wide results and caveats: Naive cells had under 1% of molecules in clones above 20 RNA copies, effectors over 97%. One cell's worth of spiked Jurkat TCR RNA was reportedly detectable among some 1 million naive cells.

TCRdb fed the PCR reads into MiXCR, producing one record per CDR3 protein. The table has about 300,000 distinct CDR3 sequences, 20% to 25% seen once. Sequenced: naive CD8+ T cells from blood, with Jurkat cell RNA spiked in. Subset of the sample: FACS-sorted CD8+CD4-CCR7+CD45RA+ naive T cells. The chain combines TRBV28 with TRBJ2-7; D is uncertain. The source is a human donor in good health. Some libraries in this study had Jurkat cell RNA spiked in. The CDR3 here is CASSPLLQRSYEQYF. The CDR3 nucleotides are TGTGCCAGCAGCCCCCTACTACAACGCTCCTACGAGCAGTACTTC.